This TCR beta chain was captured by sequencing in a study of blood T cell repertoires in COVID-19. Study-wide context: Sites in the United States, Italy and Spain provided acute and convalescent COVID-19 samples. The analysed material was cDNA or gDNA that came from T cells, B-cell-depleted T cells, or PBMCs.

The CDR3 runs 13 residues. From germline, CDR1 is SGHVS and CDR2 FQNEAQ. Trimming cost V 5 bases and J 3 bases; bases outside gene matches: 4. Per the original methods: Amplifying reference gene primers gave estimates of nucleated cell counts. TCRdb's table, derived via immunoSEQ multiplex PCR, lists solely in-frame clones and lacks some. V, J and clone size are taken as reported in that table, and D and trimming were inferred from the DNA itself. The sample consists of 110,000 or so clones, roughly 76% of them appearing once. The V and J genes are TRBV7-8 and TRBJ2-7; 7 bases match TRBD1. The sequence was collected from a woman between 65 and 79 years old with acute or convalescent COVID-19. Sequenced input: peripheral blood. CDR3 in amino acids: CASSQGQDYEQYF. The CDR3 DNA is TGTGCCAGCAGCCAAGGACAGGACTACGAGCAGTACTTC.